The entry below describes one T cell receptor beta chain. Its antigen is not known. This sample is drawn from a study of shared clonotypes between healthy human individuals. Findings and limits, study-wide: Large depth notwithstanding, sorted-subset sequencing proved incomplete by rarefaction. Compared with memory subsets, naive subsets generally had larger estimated richness.

Profiled with immunoSEQ multiplex PCR; TCRdb holds only in-frame clones, not every one. The table shows over a million clones, with roughly 75% occurring only once. Trimming removed 8 bases from V and 7 bases from J, with 14 bases in between. Germline values: CDR1 MDHEN, CDR2 SYDVKM. The CDR3 covers 13 residues. It was into CD45RA+ naive and CD45RA-negative memory subsets that the CD4+ cells were split. V and J are TRBV28 and TRBJ2-2; D perhaps matches TRBD1 (5 bases). The material sequenced was memory CD4+ T cells sorted from blood. Subset of the sample: CD45RA-negative fraction. This receptor was obtained from a man aged 18 to 29 in good health. The chain's CDR3 is CASALRQIGELFF. In nucleotides, the CDR3 is TGTGCCAGCGCTCTAAGACAGATCGGGGAGCTGTTTTTT.